These T cell receptor beta chains were read from a single sample in a study of T cells in Graves' hyperthyroidism and ophthalmopathy. TCRdb used MiXCR to reprocess the multiplex PCR reads, holding one entry per CDR3 protein. Counted here are around 600,000 distinct CDR3 sequences, roughly 45% occurring once; the ten biggest clones make up about 7.7%. Sequencing was done on a sample of peripheral blood or thyroid tissue (not recorded which). The receptors stem from an adult man with Graves' disease, either hyperthyroidism or ophthalmopathy (not recorded which). Each CDR3 is given with its conserved first and last residue. D genes are given only for firm matches. Size is omitted from some rows. Given values are once, few, many or a class for expanded clones.

J | V | size | D | DNA | CDR3
TRBJ1-4 | TRBV14 | NA | NA | TGTGCCAGCAGCCAAAGCATCCGCAATGAAAAACTGTTTTTT | CASSQSIRNEKLFF
TRBJ1-4 | TRBV20-1 | many | NA | TGCAGTGTCAGTGCAGCTAATGAAAAACTGTTTTTT | CSVSAANEKLFF
TRBJ1-2 | TRBV24-1 | NA | NA | TGTACCACCAGTGCCCCAGGCAGGGGAGCCGGTGGCTACACCTTC | CTTSAPGRGAGGYTF
TRBJ1-5 | TRBV7-2 | NA | NA | TGTGCCAGCAGCTTAGGGTCGCGGAAGCCCCAGCATTTT | CASSLGSRKPQHF
TRBJ1-5 | TRBV7-9 | NA | NA | TGTGCCAGCAGCTTGGGCGGGGGCCTTAGCAATCAGCCCCAGCATTTT | CASSLGGGLSNQPQHF
TRBJ1-1 | TRBV29-1 | many | NA | TGCAGCGTTGGCCCAGCTCCCACCACTGAAGCTTTCTTT | CSVGPAPTTEAFF
TRBJ1-1 | TRBV2 | many | TRBD1 | TGTGCCAGCAGTGACCGTAGGGACAGAAGGAACACTGAAGCTTTCTTT | CASSDRRDRRNTEAFF
TRBJ1-1 | TRBV19 | NA | NA | TGTGCCAGCAGCTTAGTCCCCCAGGGTTCGTTGAACACTGAAGCTTTCTTT | CASSLVPQGSLNTEAFF
TRBJ1-2 | TRBV12-3/TRBV12-4 | many | NA | TGTGCCAGCTCCTTTACCGGAACGGACTATGGCTACACCTTC | CASSFTGTDYGYTF
TRBJ1-6 | TRBV7-2 | many | NA | TGTGCCAGCAGCCCGGGCTCCAGAGGACCCCTCCACTTT | CASSPGSRGPLHF
TRBJ1-1 | TRBV7-9 | few | NA | TGCGCCAGCAGCCTTAACAGGGAAACGACTGAAGCTTTCTTT | CASSLNRETTEAFF
TRBJ1-2 | TRBV24-1 | NA | TRBD1 | TGTGCCACCAGTGACCAGACAGGGATTCATGGCTACACCTTC | CATSDQTGIHGYTF
TRBJ1-5 | TRBV20-1 | NA | NA | TGCAGTGCTAGAGATATGAAGGTTAATCAGCCCCAGCATTTT | CSARDMKVNQPQHF